These 29 T cell receptor beta chains originate from one sample sequenced in a study of cytomegalovirus exposure and HLA in healthy donors. Amplification used 60 Vbeta primers and 13 Jbeta primers. This table comes from immunoSEQ multiplex PCR, and its TCRdb copy is limited to in-frame clones, with some not included. Here the sample spans under 200,000 clones, around 80% being singletons. The sample was PBMCs. The source is a woman aged 40 to 50 in good health and CMV-seronegative.

The chain has TRBV30 and TRBJ2-2; D not resolved. CDR3 length equals 14 residues. V dropped 5 bases and J dropped 0 bases, with 10 bases sitting between them. The germline CDR1 and CDR2 sequences are GTSNPN and SVGIG (reference sequence). The CDR3 bases are TGTGCCTGGTCTGACTTCGCGAACACCGGGGAGCTGTTTTTT. Protein sequence: CAWSDFANTGELFF.

The rearrangement uses TRBV7-2 and TRBJ2-1; 7 bases match TRBD2. Germline loops: CDR1 SGHTA, CDR2 FQGNSA. Germline trimming cut 3 bases from V and 3 bases from J; bases unmatched to any gene: 8. This CDR3 contains 16 residues. Here the CDR3 reads CASSFRSGALYNEQFF. The CDR3 nucleotides are TGTGCCAGCAGCTTCCGAAGCGGGGCTCTCTACAATGAGCAGTTCTTC.

This clone was detected a few times. The same CDR3 arises from other DNA sequences in this sample as well. Here the CDR3 reads CASSTGTGYEQYF. CDR3 bases: TGTGCCAGTAGTACAGGGACAGGGTACGAGCAGTACTTC. The V gene is TRBV19, the J gene TRBJ2-7; 9 bases align to TRBD1. The length of the CDR3 is 13 residues. The ends lost 4 bases at V and 4 bases at J; junction bases unmatched: 2. Per germline, CDR1 LNHDA and CDR2 SQIVND (reference sequence).

This chain uses TRBV2 with TRBJ1-5; tentatively, D is TRBD1 (5 bases). Germline V gene data show CDR1 as SNHLY and CDR2 as FYNNEI. The CDR3 loop spans 15 amino acids. The V gene lost 2 bases and the J gene lost 6 bases, with 14 bases spanning the gap. CDR3 sequence (DNA): TGTGCCAGCAGTGAAAATACAGGTTCAGTTCAGCCCCAGCATTTT. This translates into CASSENTGSVQPQHF.

The chain joins TRBV18 to TRBJ2-7; D might be TRBD2 (6 bases). The length of the CDR3 is 13 residues. The germline V gene has CDR1 KGHSH and CDR2 LQKENI. The V end was cut by 3 bases, the J end by 4 bases, with 10 bases between. The CDR3 bases are TGTGCCAGCTCACCCGGGGGTACTTACGAGCAGTACTTC. Protein sequence: CASSPGGTYEQYF. The full variable domain, its missing parts supplied by reference TRBV18 and TRBJ2-7, is NAGVMQNPRHLVRRRGQEARLRCSPMKGHSHVYWYRQLPEEGLKFMVYLQKENIIDESGMPKERFSAEFPKEGPSILRIQQVVRGDSAAYFCASSPGGTYEQYFGPGTRLTVT.

The V gene is TRBV15, the J gene TRBJ1-2; the match to TRBD1 covers 7 bases. The CDR3 runs 17 residues. The V gene end was trimmed by 0 bases and the J gene end by 2 bases; junction bases not matched to a gene: 9. Germline lookup yields CDR1 LNHNV and CDR2 YYDKDF (reference sequence). CDR3 coding DNA: TGTGCCACCAGCAGAGATTACAGAGGACAGGCGAACTATGGCTACACCTTC. Its protein product is CATSRDYRGQANYGYTF.

This clone was counted a few times. The chain carries TRBV4-1 and TRBJ2-3; tentatively, D is TRBD2 (6 bases). V lost 0 bases, J lost 5 bases, and 15 bases lay in between. The CDR3 has 16 amino acids. CDR1 is MGHRA, CDR2 YSYEKL, per germline. The CDR3 region is CASSQDRGSGRDTQYF. The CDR3 bases are TGCGCCAGCAGCCAAGATAGGGGTAGCGGAAGAGATACGCAGTATTTT.

The chain employs TRBV28 and TRBJ2-3, with D perhaps matching TRBD2 (5 bases). V lost 9 bases to trimming and J lost 4 bases, with 17 bases between them. CDR1 and CDR2 from the germline V gene are MDHEN and SYDVKM. The CDR3 totals 14 residues. This CDR3 reads CASVGAPRADTQYF. In nucleotides, the CDR3 is TGTGCCAGTGTGGGAGCGCCTCGGGCAGATACGCAGTATTTT.

In this sample, this clone turned up once. The rearrangement joins TRBV25-1 to TRBJ1-1, with D tentatively TRBD1 (5 bases). The V end was cut by 6 bases, the J end by 4 bases, with 15 bases between. The CDR3 spans 14 residues. The germline CDR1 and CDR2 sequences are MGHDK and SYGVNS. CDR3 region: CASRGRGEGTEAFF. CDR3 DNA: TGTGCCAGCAGGGGACGGGGGGAGGGCACTGAAGCTTTCTTT.

The chain links TRBV5-1 to TRBJ1-6, with 8 bases matching TRBD1. V lost 3 bases to trimming and J lost 7 bases; unmatched junction nucleotides: 6. CDR3 length: 15 residues. Germline V gene sequence: CDR1 SGHRS, CDR2 YFSETQ. In nucleotides, the CDR3 is TGCGCCAGCAGCTCCGGACAGGGTACGAATTCACCCCTCCACTTT. It codes for CASSSGQGTNSPLHF.

The gene calls are TRBV30 and TRBJ1-2; possibly TRBD1 for D (6 bases). The CDR3 runs 13 residues. V was trimmed by 1 base and J by 4 bases, leaving 10 bases between them. Germline assignment: CDR1 GTSNPN and CDR2 SVGIG (reference sequence). The CDR3 reads CAWSGGGAYGYTF. Written as DNA, the CDR3 is TGTGCCTGGAGTGGGGGGGGCGCCTATGGCTACACCTTC. Complete variable domain (other parts from reference TRBV30 and TRBJ1-2): SQTIHQWPATLVQPVGSPLSLECTVEGTSNPNLYWYRQAAGRGLQLLFYSVGIGQISSEVPQNLSASRPQDRQFILSSKKLLLSDSGFYLCAWSGGGAYGYTFGSGTRLTVV.

In its sample, this clone was seen a few times. V gene TRBV18 combines with J gene TRBJ1-2; D is possibly TRBD1 (5 bases). V was pared by 0 bases and J by 4 bases, with 9 bases between. CDR1 is KGHSH and CDR2 is LQKENI in the germline V gene. CDR3 length equals 14 residues. CDR3 sequence reads: CASSPPTESYGYTF. CDR3 nucleotides: TGTGCCAGCTCACCACCGACAGAAAGCTATGGCTACACCTTC.

The chain is built from TRBV6-5 and TRBJ1-2; 8 positions match TRBD1. Trimming at V came to 6 bases and at J to 4 bases, leaving 7 bases not matched to a gene. Germline CDR1 MNHEY, CDR2 SVGAGI. The CDR3 runs 14 residues. CDR3 loop: CASRLDRAIYGYTF. The CDR3, as DNA: TGTGCCAGCAGGCTGGACAGGGCCATCTATGGCTACACCTTC.

This chain joins TRBV2 and TRBJ2-1; 9 nucleotides align to TRBD1. Per the germline V gene, CDR1 is SNHLY and CDR2 is FYNNEI. V lost 6 bases to trimming and J lost 5 bases; unmatched junction nucleotides: 5. The length of the CDR3 is 14 residues. The CDR3 bases are TGTGCCAGCAGGAACAGGGGGCAGGACAATGAGCAGTTCTTC. It translates to CASRNRGQDNEQFF.

This clone was seen just once. This rearrangement joins TRBV7-2 to TRBJ2-5; D is ambiguous. V was shortened by 1 base and J by 8 bases, with 11 bases between the two germline ends. Germline-derived CDR1 and CDR2 are SGHTA and FQGNSA. The CDR3 runs to 13 residues. The CDR3 DNA reads TGTGCCAGCAGCTTAGACCCTCCAGGAACCCAGTACTTC. Its protein is CASSLDPPGTQYF.

This clone was seen a handful of times. The DNA is left out, because the CDR3 cannot be placed on it with certainty; the CDR3 is given as TCRdb lists it. The chain recombines TRBV19 with TRBJ1-5; the table's TRBD1 call for D was not verified on the DNA. CDR1 is LNHDA, CDR2 SQIVND, per germline (reference sequence). The CDR3 numbers 18 amino acids, ends counted. This CDR3 is CASTSGQGHLRSNQPQHF.

There are a few counts of this clone. The chain links TRBV6-5 to TRBJ2-5; 9 nucleotides agree with TRBD2. V trimming: 6 bases; J trimming: 4 bases; junction bases outside the gene matches: 9. Germline CDR1 reads MNHEY; CDR2 reads SVGAGI. The CDR3 consists of 15 residues. In DNA form, the CDR3 reads TGTGCCAGCAGACGCCTGCGTAGCGGGAGAGAGACCCAGTACTTC. It yields the protein CASRRLRSGRETQYF.

The sample holds a few counts of this clone. This chain connects TRBV28 to TRBJ1-5; 10 bases are a match to TRBD1. Per germline, CDR1 MDHEN and CDR2 SYDVKM. After removal of 10 bases from V and 2 bases from J, the junction contained 5 bases not matched to a gene. The CDR3 is 14 amino acids. The CDR3 is CATEGTGGNQPQHF. CDR3 in DNA: TGTGCCACCGAAGGGACAGGGGGCAATCAGCCCCAGCATTTT.

The chain combines TRBV5-4 with TRBJ2-1; tentative D call: TRBD2 (5 bases). Trimming removed 6 bases at V and 0 bases at J, with 16 bases between. From germline, CDR1 is SGHNT and CDR2 YYREEE (reference sequence). There are 16 residues in the CDR3. CDR3: CASMRREANSYNEQFF. CDR3 coding DNA: TGTGCCAGCATGAGACGGGAAGCCAACTCCTACAATGAGCAGTTCTTC.

V gene TRBV19 combines with J gene TRBJ1-5, with D unclear. Trimming left V 2 bases short and J 2 bases short, with 7 bases between. The CDR3 spans 14 residues. Germline values: CDR1 LNHDA, CDR2 SQIVND (reference sequence). Here the CDR3 reads CASSIIGGNQPQHF. CDR3 coding DNA: TGTGCCAGTAGTATAATTGGAGGCAATCAGCCCCAGCATTTT.

The chain is built from TRBV18 and TRBJ1-1; 7 nucleotides match TRBD1. V lost 4 bases, J lost 0 bases, and 11 bases stayed unmatched. From germline, CDR1 is KGHSH and CDR2 LQKENI. This CDR3 comprises 17 residues. CDR3 sequence: CASSRGQEGIMNTEAFF. The CDR3 DNA reads TGTGCCAGCTCACGCGGACAGGAAGGGATCATGAACACTGAAGCTTTCTTT.

V gene TRBV15 combines with J gene TRBJ1-3; no firm D call. The germline V gene has CDR1 LNHNV and CDR2 YYDKDF (reference sequence). The V and J ends lost 0 bases and 16 bases respectively, with 13 bases between them. There are 12 residues in the CDR3. For the CDR3, the DNA is TGTGCCACCAGCAGAGATAGCCGTACCTCCTATTTT. Its protein product is CATSRDSRTSYF.

This CDR3 is CAWSAGVYEQYF. The CDR3, as DNA: TGTGCCTGGAGTGCCGGGGTCTACGAGCAGTACTTC. This chain connects TRBV30 to TRBJ2-7, with TRBD2 as a possible D gene (5 bases). This CDR3 has 12 residues. Germline V lookup: CDR1 GTSNPN, CDR2 SVGIG (reference sequence). The V end was cut by 1 base, the J end by 3 bases, with 7 bases between. The full variable domain, rest sourced from reference TRBV30 and TRBJ2-7, is SQTIHQWPATLVQPVGSPLSLECTVEGTSNPNLYWYRQAAGRGLQLLFYSVGIGQISSEVPQNLSASRPQDRQFILSSKKLLLSDSGFYLCAWSAGVYEQYFGPGTRLTVT.

This clone was detected a few times. The CDR3 reads CASSLSSGGTDTQYF. CDR3 nucleotide sequence: TGTGCCAGCAGCTTGAGTAGCGGAGGCACAGATACGCAGTATTTT. The chain combines TRBV13 with TRBJ2-3; maybe TRBD2 (6 bases). The CDR3 extends over 15 amino acids. CDR1 and CDR2 from the germline V gene are PRHDT and FYEKMQ (reference sequence). Between the trimmed V and J ends, which lost 3 bases and 1 base, there was a span of 11 bases.

The rearrangement joins TRBV10-3 to TRBJ2-3; 9 bases match TRBD2. The germline CDR1 and CDR2 sequences are ENHRY and SYGVKD. Trimming took 0 bases from V and 0 from J; bases not matched to a gene: 4. The CDR3 extends over 17 amino acids. The CDR3 nucleotides read TGTGCCATCAGTGAGTCGAGTCTAGCGGGGAGCACAGATACGCAGTATTTT. The encoded protein is CAISESSLAGSTDTQYF.

The gene calls are TRBV30 and TRBJ1-4, with D perhaps matching TRBD1 (5 bases). The CDR3 extends over 16 amino acids. Per the germline V gene, CDR1 is GTSNPN and CDR2 is SVGIG (reference sequence). Trimming stripped 2 bases from V and 2 bases from J, with 15 bases between. In DNA form, the CDR3 reads TGTGCCTGGAGTCCTAAGGGGCGCATGACTAATGAAAAACTGTTTTTT. Its protein product is CAWSPKGRMTNEKLFF.

The gene calls are TRBV9 and TRBJ2-5, with D possibly matching TRBD1 (6 bases). CDR1 is SGDLS, CDR2 YYNGEE, per germline. Trimming removed 0 bases at V and 2 bases at J, with 11 bases between. The CDR3 has 15 amino acids. CDR3 bases: TGTGCCAGCAGCGTAGAGGGGACATCTCAAGAGACCCAGTACTTC. It codes for CASSVEGTSQETQYF.

The J gene is TRBJ1-2, the V gene TRBV19; a possible D gene is TRBD1 (5 bases). This CDR3 is 16 amino acids long. Trimming took 6 bases from V and 4 from J, leaving 21 bases between them. Germline CDR1 LNHDA, CDR2 SQIVND (reference sequence). CDR3 nucleotides: TGTGCCAGTAGCACGCGACAGTCCGCCACCCCCTATGGCTACACCTTC. Translating gives CASSTRQSATPYGYTF.

The chain carries TRBV18 and TRBJ1-5; TRBD1 agrees at 9 bases. Per the germline V gene, CDR1 is KGHSH and CDR2 is LQKENI. The CDR3 consists of 16 residues. The J segment lost 5 bases and the V segment lost 1 base, leaving 6 bases of the junction unmatched. Here the CDR3 DNA reads TGTGCCAGCTCACCACGGACAGGGGCGGGGGATCAGCCCCAGCATTTT. Translated: CASSPRTGAGDQPQHF.